This is a list of T cell receptor beta chains from one sample in a study of OX40 agonist ivuxolimab in advanced cancers. Measured with immunoSEQ multiplex PCR; TCRdb has only the in-frame clones, and not every one. The table records roughly 56,000 clones, 84% of them present only once. The specimen was CD4+ or CD8+ T cells sorted from blood, collected in a trial of the OX40 agonist ivuxolimab. The receptors shown here come from an adult with an advanced solid tumor such as melanoma, head and neck, liver or kidney cancer. CDR3s include the opening cysteine and the closing phenylalanine or tryptophan. Each record gives: V gene, CDR3 length, D gene, J gene, clone size, CDR3 DNA, CDR3 protein. D genes are given only for firm matches. Part of the rows lack a size; the others show once, few, many or a class for expanded clones.

>TRBV15|15|-|TRBJ1-5|-
TGTGCCACCAGCAGAGGGGACACTAGCAATCAGCCCCAGCATTTT
CATSRGDTSNQPQHF
>TRBV6-1|15|-|TRBJ1-5|-
TGTGCCAGCAGTGGGGGGAGGGGACGGAATCAGCCCCAGCATTTT
CASSGGRGRNQPQHF
>TRBV7-8|14|-|TRBJ2-1|-
TGTGCCAGCAGCTTAGGGCAGCAACACAATGAGCAGTTCTTC
CASSLGQQHNEQFF
>TRBV19|15|-|TRBJ2-2|-
TGTGCCAGTAGTGGACTCCCAGGGAACACCGGGGAGCTGTTTTTT
CASSGLPGNTGELFF
>TRBV28|12|-|TRBJ1-5|-
TGTGCCAGCAGGGGCTCCGGTCAGCCCCAGCATTTT
CASRGSGQPQHF
>TRBV4-2|16|-|TRBJ2-5|-
TGTGCCAGCAGCCCGACAGGACGCTTAAGAGAAGAGACCCAGTACTTC
CASSPTGRLREETQYF
>TRBV5-1|16|TRBD2|TRBJ2-1|-
TGCGCCAGCAGCCTCACTCTTGGGACTACCTACAATGAGCAGTTCTTC
CASSLTLGTTYNEQFF
>TRBV5-1|14|-|TRBJ1-6|-
TGCGCCAGCAGCTTACCCGGGATGTATTCACCCCTCCACTTT
CASSLPGMYSPLHF
>TRBV5-6|14|-|TRBJ2-7|-
TGTGCCAGCAGCCCCACTAGGGGGGCCTACGAGCAGTACTTC
CASSPTRGAYEQYF
>TRBV19|17|TRBD1|TRBJ1-3|-
TGTGCCAGTAGTGTCGGCCGACAGGGGGCAAATGGAAACACCATATATTTT
CASSVGRQGANGNTIYF
>TRBV5-4|14|-|TRBJ2-5|-
TGTGCCAGCAGCCCCCTATATGGCGCGGAGACCCAGTACTTC
CASSPLYGAETQYF
>TRBV28|13|-|TRBJ2-1|-
TGTGCCAGCAGTTCAGCGGCCTACAATGAGCAGTTCTTC
CASSSAAYNEQFF
>TRBV19|14|-|TRBJ2-5|-
TGTGCCAGTAGTATTCAATCGGTCTCCGAGACCCAGTACTTC
CASSIQSVSETQYF
>TRBV5-1|16|TRBD1|TRBJ2-2|-
TGCGCCAGCAGCCTTGGACAGGCCCCCAACGCCGGGGAGCTGTTTTTT
CASSLGQAPNAGELFF
>TRBV18|16|-|TRBJ2-1|-
TGTGCCAGCGGTGCGCGTGAGGGGGGCTCCTACAATGAGCAGTTCTTC
CASGAREGGSYNEQFF
>TRBV10-3|18|TRBD1|TRBJ1-1|-
TGTGCCATCAGTGAAACCGGAAGCGGACAGGGATGGGGCACTGAAGCTTTCTTT
CAISETGSGQGWGTEAFF
>TRBV9|17|-|TRBJ2-6|once
TGTGCCAGCAGCGTAGGAGGTCCACCTTCTGGGGCCAACGTCCTGACTTTC
CASSVGGPPSGANVLTF
>TRBV18|14|-|TRBJ2-3|-
TGTGCCAGCTCGCTCGACAGGAGCACAGATACGCAGTATTTT
CASSLDRSTDTQYF
>TRBV7-9|18|TRBD1|TRBJ2-6|few
TGTGCCAGCAGCTTAGTCGGGACAGGGGGTTCTGGGGCCAACGTCCTGACTTTC
CASSLVGTGGSGANVLTF
>TRBV19|13|TRBD1|TRBJ1-2|-
TGTGCCAGTAGTACCGACAGGGCTCGGGGCTACACCTTC
CASSTDRARGYTF